These 14 T cell receptor beta chains were all obtained from the same sample, sequenced in a study of vaccination and CD4 T cells after COVID-19. Specified treatment: roughly 10-day PBMC culture with coronavirus spike peptide pools or control peptides (ViraFEST assay). The Oncomine TCR Beta short-read assay sequenced DNA from cultured CD4+ T cells. Using its own MiXCR run on the PCR reads, TCRdb lists one record per CDR3 protein. This table has more than 10,000 distinct CDR3 sequences, 65% to 75% appearing once. No antigen has been identified for these receptors. Sequencing was done on a sample of CD4+ T cells from blood, cultured in vitro. The source is a human donor who had recovered from COVID-19.

The CDR3 nucleotides are TGCAGTGCTAGGGGGACAGGGCACTATGGCTACACCTTC. Translating it yields CSARGTGHYGYTF. This chain joins TRBV20-1 and TRBJ1-2; TRBD1 aligns across 9 bases. With V trimmed by 3 bases and J by 3 bases, 2 bases remained unmatched. This CDR3 has 13 amino acids. CDR1 and CDR2 from the germline V gene are DFQATT and SNEGSKA (reference sequence).

The chain employs TRBV20-1 and TRBJ1-2; tentative D call: TRBD1 (5 bases). V was clipped by 2 bases and J by 8 bases, with 12 bases between them. Per germline, CDR1 DFQATT and CDR2 SNEGSKA (reference sequence). The CDR3 extends over 12 amino acids. The DNA of the CDR3 is TGCAGTGCTAGACTCAGGGCGCGGGGCTACACCTTC. Amino acid sequence: CSARLRARGYTF.

The chain carries TRBV20-1 and TRBJ1-2, with 9 positions matching TRBD1. The germline V gene encodes CDR1 DFQATT and CDR2 SNEGSKA (reference sequence). V lost 2 bases, J lost 4 bases, and 8 bases stayed unmatched. There are 15 residues in the CDR3. CDR3 sequence: CSARQQGAPSYGYTF. CDR3 nucleotide sequence: TGCAGTGCTAGACAACAGGGGGCGCCTAGCTATGGCTACACCTTC.

This sequence joins TRBV19 and TRBJ2-1; D not resolved. Looked up from germline, CDR1 is LNHDA and CDR2 is SQIVND (reference sequence). Between the trimmed V and J ends, which lost 4 bases and 10 bases, there was a span of 20 bases. The CDR3 covers 15 residues. CDR3 bases: TGTGCCAGTAGTACAACCGGGTCTGGGGTTTGGGAGCAGTTCTTC. Translated: CASSTTGSGVWEQFF.

This chain joins TRBV9 and TRBJ2-7, with TRBD2 matching 13 bases. V lost 3 bases and J lost 7; bases outside the gene matches: 13. There are 17 residues in the CDR3. Germline assignment: CDR1 SGDLS and CDR2 YYNGEE. CDR3: CASSAGTSGAGAGEQYF. The CDR3 coding sequence is TGTGCCAGCAGCGCCGGGACTAGCGGGGCGGGGGCGGGGGAGCAGTACTTC.

The chain uses TRBV28 and TRBJ2-3, with 9 bases matching TRBD2. V lost 4 bases to trimming and J lost 2 bases; unmatched junction nucleotides: 7. The CDR3 has 16 residues. Germline CDR1 reads MDHEN; CDR2 reads SYDVKM. The DNA for the CDR3 is TGTGCCAGCAGTTACCGAACTAGCGGGCACACAGATACGCAGTATTTT. This sequence encodes CASSYRTSGHTDTQYF.

This chain joins TRBV6-1 and TRBJ1-6, with D perhaps matching TRBD1 (5 bases). This CDR3 is built from 13 residues. Trimming pared 3 bases from V and 10 bases from J, leaving 10 bases between. Germline loops: CDR1 MNHNS, CDR2 SASEGT. This chain's CDR3 is CASSDREVSPLHF. The CDR3 bases are TGTGCCAGCAGTGACAGGGAGGTGTCACCCCTCCACTTT.

This chain joins TRBV7-6 and TRBJ2-2, with 9 nucleotides matching TRBD1. Germline CDR1 reads SGHVS; CDR2 reads FNYEAQ. V was pared by 4 bases and J by 2 bases, with 5 bases of the junction left unmatched. The CDR3 runs 16 residues. In DNA form, the CDR3 reads TGTGCCAGCAGCTCGGGACAGGGAGCCAACACCGGGGAGCTGTTTTTT. This encodes CASSSGQGANTGELFF. Full variable domain (remainder filled in from reference TRBV7-6 and TRBJ2-2): GAGVSQSPRYKVTKRGQDVALRCDPISGHVSLYWYRQALGQGPEFLTYFNYEAQQDKSGLPNDRFSAERPEGSISTLTIQRTEQRDSAMYRCASSSGQGANTGELFFGEGSRLTVL.

This clonotype has just a few counts. The chain has TRBV27 and TRBJ1-5; D uncertain. The CDR3 is 14 residues long. Germline CDR1 reads MNHEY; CDR2 reads SMNVEV (reference sequence). V dropped 2 bases and J dropped 1 base, with 6 bases sitting between them. Here the CDR3 reads CASSLRESNQPQHF. DNA of the CDR3: TGTGCCAGCAGTTTAAGGGAAAGCAATCAGCCCCAGCATTTT.

V gene TRBV6-5 combines with J gene TRBJ2-5, with 11 nucleotides matching TRBD1. This CDR3 is 18 amino acids long. The germline V gene has CDR1 MNHEY and CDR2 SVGAGI. The V segment lost 0 bases and the J segment 7 bases; nucleotides outside the gene matches: 13. The CDR3 DNA reads TGTGCCAGCAGTTACTCAGGATCCGGGACAGGGGGAGGGGGGACCCAGTACTTC. It translates to CASSYSGSGTGGGGTQYF.

V is TRBV2 and J is TRBJ1-2, with TRBD1 matching over 9 bases. The CDR3 runs 13 residues. The V segment lost 5 bases and the J segment 8 bases; nucleotides outside the gene matches: 6. Germline V lookup: CDR1 SNHLY, CDR2 FYNNEI. CDR3: CASSLTGGKGYTF. The CDR3 DNA sequence: TGTGCCAGCAGTTTGACAGGGGGTAAGGGCTACACCTTC. The complete variable domain, with remaining parts taken from reference TRBV2 and TRBJ1-2, reads EPEVTQTPSHQVTQMGQEVILRCVPISNHLYFYWYRQILGQKVEFLVSFYNNEISEKSEIFDDQFSVERPDGSNFTLKIRSTKLEDSAMYFCASSLTGGKGYTFGSGTRLTVV.

This chain joins TRBV28 and TRBJ1-3; no clear D. Trimming shortened V by 2 bases and J by 0 bases, and 17 bases separated the two germline ends. The germline V gene encodes CDR1 MDHEN and CDR2 SYDVKM. This CDR3 is 18 amino acids long. Here the CDR3 reads CASSLESAGKDSGNTIYF. In DNA form, the CDR3 reads TGTGCCAGCAGTTTAGAATCTGCAGGCAAGGACTCTGGAAACACCATATATTTT.

This clonotype was found a few times. CDR3 amino acids: CASSAVKSSYNEQFF. CDR3 DNA: TGTGCCAGCAGCGCCGTTAAGAGCTCCTACAATGAGCAGTTCTTC. V is TRBV7-2 and J is TRBJ2-1; D remains unclear. Trimming pared 5 bases from V and 0 bases from J, leaving 11 bases between. The germline gives CDR1 SGHTA, CDR2 FQGNSA. The CDR3 is made up of 15 amino acids.

Here the CDR3 DNA reads TGTGCCAGTAGAACTCAAGGGGACTATGGCTACACCTTC. Protein: CASRTQGDYGYTF. This chain connects TRBV19 to TRBJ1-2, with D maybe TRBD1 (5 bases). The CDR3 runs 13 residues. V was clipped by 6 bases and J by 3 bases, with 11 bases between them. Germline values: CDR1 LNHDA, CDR2 SQIVND (reference sequence).